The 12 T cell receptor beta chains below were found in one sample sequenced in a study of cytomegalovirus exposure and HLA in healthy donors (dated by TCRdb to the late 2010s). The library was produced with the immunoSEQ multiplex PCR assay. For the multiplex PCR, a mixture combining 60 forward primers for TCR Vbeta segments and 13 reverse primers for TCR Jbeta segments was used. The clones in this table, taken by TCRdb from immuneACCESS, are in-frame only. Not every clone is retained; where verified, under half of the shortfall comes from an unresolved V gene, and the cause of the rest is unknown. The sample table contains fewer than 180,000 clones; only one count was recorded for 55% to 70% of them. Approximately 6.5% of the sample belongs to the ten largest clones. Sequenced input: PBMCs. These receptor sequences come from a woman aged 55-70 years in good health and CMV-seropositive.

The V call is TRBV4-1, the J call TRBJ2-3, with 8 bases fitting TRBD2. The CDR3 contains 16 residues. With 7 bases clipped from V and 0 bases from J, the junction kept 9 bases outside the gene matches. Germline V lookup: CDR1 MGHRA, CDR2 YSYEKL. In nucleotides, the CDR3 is TGCGCCAGCACTAATGGACTAGCACTGAGCACAGATACGCAGTATTTT. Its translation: CASTNGLALSTDTQYF.

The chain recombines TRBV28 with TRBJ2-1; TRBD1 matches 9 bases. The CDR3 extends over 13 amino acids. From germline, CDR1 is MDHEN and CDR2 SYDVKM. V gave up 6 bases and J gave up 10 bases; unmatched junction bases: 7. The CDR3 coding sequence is TGTGCCAGCAGGGATCCCGGGACAGGGGAGCAGTTCTTC. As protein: CASRDPGTGEQFF.

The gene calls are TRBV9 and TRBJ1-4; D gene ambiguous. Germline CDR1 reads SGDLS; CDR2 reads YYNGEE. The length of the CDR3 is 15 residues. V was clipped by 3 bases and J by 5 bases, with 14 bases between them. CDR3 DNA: TGTGCCAGCAGCGCATACTCCGGTACGAATGAAAAACTGTTTTTT. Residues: CASSAYSGTNEKLFF.

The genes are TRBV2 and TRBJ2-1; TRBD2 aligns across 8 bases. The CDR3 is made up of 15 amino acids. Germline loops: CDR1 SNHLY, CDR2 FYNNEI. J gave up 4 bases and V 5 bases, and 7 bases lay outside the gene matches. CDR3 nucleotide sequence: TGTGCCAGCAGTACCGGGGGGGAGGTATACAATGAGCAGTTCTTC. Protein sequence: CASSTGGEVYNEQFF.

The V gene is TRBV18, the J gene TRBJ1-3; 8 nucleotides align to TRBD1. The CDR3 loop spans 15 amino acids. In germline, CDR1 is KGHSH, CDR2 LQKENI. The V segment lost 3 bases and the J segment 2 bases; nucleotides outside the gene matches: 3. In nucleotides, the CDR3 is TGTGCCAGCTCACCCCAGGGGGCTGCTGGAAACACCATATATTTT. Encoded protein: CASSPQGAAGNTIYF.

The CDR3 DNA reads TGTGCCAGCACCTCGGGGTATTCGAGCTCCTACAATGAGCAGTTCTTC. This gives the protein CASTSGYSSSYNEQFF. V gene TRBV5-6 combines with J gene TRBJ2-1, with TRBD2 as a possible D gene (5 bases). From germline, CDR1 is SGHDT and CDR2 YYEEEE. Trimming took off 6 bases at V and 0 bases at J, with 16 bases between the two ends. The CDR3 has 16 amino acids. Using reference TRBV5-6 and TRBJ2-1 for the parts outside the CDR3, the full variable domain is DAGVTQSPTHLIKTRGQQVTLRCSPKSGHDTVSWYQQALGQGPQFIFQYYEEEERQRGNFPDRFSGHQFPNYSSELNVNALLLGDSALYLCASTSGYSSSYNEQFFGPGTRLTVL.

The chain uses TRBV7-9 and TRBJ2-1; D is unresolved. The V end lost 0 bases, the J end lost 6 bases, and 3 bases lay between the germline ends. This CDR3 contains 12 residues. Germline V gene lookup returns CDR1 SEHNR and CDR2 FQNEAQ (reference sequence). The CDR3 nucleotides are TGTGCCAGCAGCTTAGCTAGCAATGAGCAGTTCTTC. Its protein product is CASSLASNEQFF.

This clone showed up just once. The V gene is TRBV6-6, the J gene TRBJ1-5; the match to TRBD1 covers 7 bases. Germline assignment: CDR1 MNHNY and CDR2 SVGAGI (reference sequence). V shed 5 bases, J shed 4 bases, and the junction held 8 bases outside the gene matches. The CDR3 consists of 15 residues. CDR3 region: CASSTAGQRNQPQHF. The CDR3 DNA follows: TGTGCCAGCAGTACTGCGGGACAGAGGAATCAGCCCCAGCATTTT.

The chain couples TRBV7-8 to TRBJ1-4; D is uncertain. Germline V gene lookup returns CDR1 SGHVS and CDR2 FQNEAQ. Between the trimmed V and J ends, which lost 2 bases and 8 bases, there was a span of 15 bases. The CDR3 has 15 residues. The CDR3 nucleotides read TGTGCCAGCAGCTTATCTTTCCCCCGAAGCGAAAAACTGTTTTTT. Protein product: CASSLSFPRSEKLFF.

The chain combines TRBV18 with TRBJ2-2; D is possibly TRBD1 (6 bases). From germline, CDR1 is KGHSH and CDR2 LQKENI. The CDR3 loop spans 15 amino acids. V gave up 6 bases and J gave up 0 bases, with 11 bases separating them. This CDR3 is CASSGQTANTGELFF. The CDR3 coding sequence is TGTGCCAGCTCCGGACAGACAGCGAACACCGGGGAGCTGTTTTTT. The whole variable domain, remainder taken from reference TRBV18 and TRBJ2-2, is NAGVMQNPRHLVRRRGQEARLRCSPMKGHSHVYWYRQLPEEGLKFMVYLQKENIIDESGMPKERFSAEFPKEGPSILRIQQVVRGDSAAYFCASSGQTANTGELFFGEGSRLTVL.

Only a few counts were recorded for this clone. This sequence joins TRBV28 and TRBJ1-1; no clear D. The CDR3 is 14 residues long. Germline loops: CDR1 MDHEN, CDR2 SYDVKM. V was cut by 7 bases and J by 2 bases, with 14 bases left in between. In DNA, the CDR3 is TGTGCCAGCAACTTCCAACCCTCAAACACTGAAGCTTTCTTT. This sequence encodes CASNFQPSNTEAFF.

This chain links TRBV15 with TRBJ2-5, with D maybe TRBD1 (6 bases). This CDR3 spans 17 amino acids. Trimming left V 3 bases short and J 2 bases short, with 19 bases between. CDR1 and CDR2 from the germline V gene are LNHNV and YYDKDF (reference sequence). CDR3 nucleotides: TGTGCCACCAGCAGGATCAACAGGGAACGGGTTCAAGAGACCCAGTACTTC. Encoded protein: CATSRINRERVQETQYF.